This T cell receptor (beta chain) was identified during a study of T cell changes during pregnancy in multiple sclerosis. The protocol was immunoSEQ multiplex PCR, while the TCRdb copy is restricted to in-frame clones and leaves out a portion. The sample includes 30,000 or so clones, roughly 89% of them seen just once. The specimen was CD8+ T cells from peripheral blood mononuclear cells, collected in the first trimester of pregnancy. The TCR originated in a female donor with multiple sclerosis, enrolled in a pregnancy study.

The CDR3 DNA is TGTGCCAGCAGTCCCATGGGGCCCTACAATGAGCAGTTCTTC. This codes for CASSPMGPYNEQFF. V is TRBV27 and J is TRBJ2-1; perhaps TRBD1 as D (5 bases). CDR1 and CDR2 from the germline V gene are MNHEY and SMNVEV (reference sequence). This CDR3 spans 14 amino acids. Trimming took 5 bases from V and 2 from J, leaving 10 bases between them.